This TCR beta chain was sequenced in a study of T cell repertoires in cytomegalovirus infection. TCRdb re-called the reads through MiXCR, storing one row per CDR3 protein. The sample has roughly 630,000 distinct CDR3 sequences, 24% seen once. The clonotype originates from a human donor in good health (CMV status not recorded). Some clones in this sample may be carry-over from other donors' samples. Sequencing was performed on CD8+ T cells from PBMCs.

The CDR3 DNA reads as TGTAAAGGGCCCGGGACCAAAAACATTCAGTACTTC. This encodes CKGPGTKNIQYF. The chain is built from TRBV5-4 and TRBJ2-4; TRBD2 is a possible D gene (5 bases). This CDR3 spans 12 amino acids. Per the germline V gene, CDR1 is SGHNT and CDR2 is YYREEE (reference sequence).